Below are 13 T cell receptor beta chains sequenced from a single sample in a study of PD-1 blockade in classical Hodgkin lymphoma. Measured with immunoSEQ multiplex PCR; TCRdb has only the in-frame clones, and not every one. The repertoire holds around 34,000 clones, with 76% as singletons. Brentuximab vedotin exposure varied, and every patient relapsed after autologous stem cell transplantation. Material: peripheral blood mononuclear cells (PBMCs), obtained before the second cycle of nivolumab. The receptors originated from a human donor with classical Hodgkin lymphoma.

The chain couples TRBV5-4 to TRBJ2-5; tentative D call: TRBD1 (5 bases). Germline V CDR1 and CDR2: SGHNT, YYREEE (reference sequence). This CDR3 is 15 amino acids long. V was shortened by 3 bases and J by 4 bases, with 16 bases between the two germline ends. The CDR3 spells CASSSQGVLGETQYF. CDR3 coding DNA: TGTGCCAGCAGCTCCCAAGGGGTTCTAGGAGAGACCCAGTACTTC.

This clone was detected only once. This chain uses TRBV9 with TRBJ2-7, with 7 nucleotides matching TRBD1. The ends lost 4 bases at V and 0 bases at J; junction bases unmatched: 4. Germline CDR1 SGDLS, CDR2 YYNGEE. The CDR3 covers 14 residues. DNA for the CDR3: TGTGCCAGCAGCCCGGGACAGAACTCCTACGAGCAGTACTTC. Protein product: CASSPGQNSYEQYF.

This chain links TRBV7-2 with TRBJ2-2; 10 nucleotides agree with TRBD1. Germline V lookup: CDR1 SGHTA, CDR2 FQGNSA. The CDR3 covers 15 residues. V lost 3 bases and J lost 6; bases outside the gene matches: 4. This CDR3 reads CASSFGTGEAGELFF. The CDR3, as DNA: TGTGCCAGCAGCTTCGGGACAGGGGAAGCCGGGGAGCTGTTTTTT.

This clone has more than one count but fewer than ten. The chain joins TRBV2 to TRBJ2-5; 10 nucleotides agree with TRBD2. CDR3 size: 16 residues. The V gene end was trimmed by 6 bases and the J gene end by 1 base; junction bases not matched to a gene: 8. In germline, CDR1 is SNHLY, CDR2 FYNNEI. CDR3 in amino acids: CASRFNSGGIQETQYF. DNA for the CDR3: TGTGCCAGCAGGTTTAATAGCGGGGGGATCCAAGAGACCCAGTACTTC.

The chain couples TRBV5-4 to TRBJ1-2; 7 nucleotides match TRBD1. Germline trimming cut 2 bases from V and 2 bases from J; bases unmatched to any gene: 6. Germline-derived CDR1 and CDR2 are SGHNT and YYREEE (reference sequence). The CDR3 consists of 15 residues. The CDR3 nucleotides are TGTGCCAGCAGCTTAACAACAGGGGCCAACTATGGCTACACCTTC. This sequence encodes CASSLTTGANYGYTF.

This clone showed up just once. This sequence joins TRBV29-1 and TRBJ1-2, with D perhaps TRBD1 (6 bases). CDR3 length: 13 residues. CDR1 is SQVTM and CDR2 is ANQGSEA in the germline V gene. Trimming took off 4 bases at V and 4 bases at J, with 13 bases between the two ends. The CDR3 bases are TGCAGCGTTGTTCAACTGACAGGCTATGGCTACACCTTC. Amino acid sequence: CSVVQLTGYGYTF.

This chain connects TRBV15 to TRBJ2-1; 9 nucleotides align to TRBD2. The V gene's germline CDR1 is LNHNV and CDR2 YYDKDF (reference sequence). The length of the CDR3 is 15 residues. V lost 4 bases and J lost 4; bases outside the gene matches: 5. This CDR3 reads CATSTLAGLYNEQFF. The CDR3 DNA sequence: TGTGCCACCAGCACCCTAGCGGGACTTTACAATGAGCAGTTCTTC.

V is TRBV5-3 and J is TRBJ1-3, with D possibly TRBD1 on 5 matching bases. TRBV5-3 is placed among ORFs of uncertain function. This CDR3 is built from 16 residues. V lost 6 bases and J lost 0, with 16 bases in between. The CDR3 sequence: CARIACPTDSGNTIYF. CDR3 DNA sequence: TGTGCCAGAATCGCCTGTCCGACAGACTCTGGAAACACCATATATTTT.

J is TRBJ1-2 and V is TRBV6-6, with 8 bases matching TRBD1. The CDR3 length is 12 residues. The V segment lost 6 bases and the J segment 8 bases; nucleotides outside the gene matches: 5. CDR1 and CDR2 (germline): MNHNY, SVGAGI (reference sequence). The CDR3 loop reads CASRTRGHGYTF. In DNA, the CDR3 is TGTGCCAGCAGAACCAGGGGGCACGGCTACACCTTC.

This chain joins TRBV6-1 and TRBJ1-5, with D maybe TRBD1 (5 bases). The CDR3 is made up of 16 amino acids. The germline CDR1 and CDR2 sequences are MNHNS and SASEGT. V was trimmed by 2 bases and J by 5 bases, leaving 16 bases between them. The chain's CDR3 is CASSERWGREDQPQHF. For the CDR3, the DNA is TGTGCCAGCAGTGAAAGGTGGGGCAGGGAGGATCAGCCCCAGCATTTT.

The chain uses TRBV2 and TRBJ2-7; no definite D call. Trimming removed 4 bases at V and 0 bases at J, with 13 bases between. The CDR3 is 15 residues long. Germline CDR1 is SNHLY and CDR2 is FYNNEI. CDR3 in DNA: TGTGCCAGCAGTGCCTCCGCAAGTGGCTCCTACGAGCAGTACTTC. As protein: CASSASASGSYEQYF.

The chain has TRBV25-1 and TRBJ2-7; TRBD1 aligns across 7 bases. Germline CDR1 is MGHDK and CDR2 is SYGVNS. CDR3 length: 13 residues. J gave up 0 bases and V 6 bases, and 2 bases lay outside the gene matches. CDR3 amino acids: CASRDRFSYEQYF. The CDR3 nucleotides are TGTGCCAGCAGGGACAGGTTCTCCTACGAGCAGTACTTC.

This clone was seen only once. This chain joins TRBV5-8 and TRBJ1-2; D not certain. V dropped 4 bases and J dropped 8 bases, with 21 bases sitting between them. In germline, CDR1 is SGHTS, CDR2 YDEGEE. The CDR3 has 15 residues. For the CDR3, the DNA is TGTGCCAGCAGCCCCAACTACGACCACGGAGAAGGCTACACCTTC. This translates into CASSPNYDHGEGYTF.